This paragraph reports one T cell receptor (beta chain). What it binds is not known. Repertoires were generated with immunoSEQ multiplex PCR, while TCRdb's copy carries only in-frame clones and drops some. Found here are 90,000 to 95,000 clones, approximately 91% of them singletons; the top ten hold approximately 21%. The data are from a study of T cell responses to AZD1222 COVID-19 vaccine. Study-level background: Second doses that came at about 4 or about 12 weeks were put together.

CDR1 is LGHDT, CDR2 YNNKEL, per germline (reference sequence). The CDR3 loop spans 15 amino acids. V was cut by 1 base and J by 1 base, with 10 bases left in between. Whole-study findings and limits: Donors were mostly white British, more females; clonal diversity possibly underestimated. Nearly half of spike-specific TCRs reportedly target variant regions that are unmutated in the B.1.351 and B.1.1.7 variants. Regions 160-218 and 743-854 held dominance among vaccine-associated CD4 TCRs, which spanned spike.

The receptor comes from an adult in good health. The chain uses TRBV3-1 (or the pseudogene TRBV3-2) and TRBJ1-1; D unclear. The input for sequencing was peripheral blood, taken on day 0 of AZD1222 vaccination. For the CDR3, the DNA is TGTGCCAGCAGCCAAGGTGGACGGGAGAACACTGAAGCTTTCTTT. This encodes CASSQGGRENTEAFF.